This T cell receptor beta chain was captured in a study of vaccination effects on CD4 cells after COVID-19. On the study more broadly: Peptides at roughly 10 ug/ml and IL-2 at about 9.3 IU/ml were added to a few million PBMC per well. Study-level results: After vaccination, at late timepoints, clones induced by infection and by vaccine contracted markedly. Only 1 of 255 vaccine-induced clones from healthy vaccinees cross-reacted with common cold coronaviruses.

A roughly 10-day culture period preceded the isolation of CD4+ T cells. Vaccine administered to participants consisted of two doses of either BNT162b2 or mRNA-1273. In the cultures, half the medium was exchanged for IL-2 medium on days 3 and 7. As to this clone: Its target is not known.

Repertoires were generated with immunoSEQ multiplex PCR, while TCRdb's copy carries only in-frame clones and drops some. The sample carries some 47,000 clones, just over 70% recorded once. Germline CDR1 and CDR2: SNHLY and FYNNEI. The CDR3 runs 11 residues. Trimming took 2 bases from V and 7 from J, leaving 6 bases between them. Sequencing was performed on CD4+ T cells from PBMCs cultured without peptide, taken after COVID-19 vaccination. The rearrangement uses TRBV2 and TRBJ2-7, with D possibly matching TRBD1 (5 bases). This clonotype originated in a human donor who received a COVID-19 vaccine. This CDR3 is CASSESGEQYF. The DNA of the CDR3 is TGTGCCAGCAGTGAATCAGGGGAGCAGTACTTC.